The T cell receptor beta chain described here comes from a study of siplizumab effects on memory and regulatory T cells. Measured with immunoSEQ multiplex PCR; TCRdb has only the in-frame clones, and not every one. The data contain tens of thousands of clones, roughly nine tenths of them singletons. Trimming shortened V by 5 bases and J by 1 base, and 11 bases separated the two germline ends. Germline CDR1 is LGHNA and CDR2 is YNFKEQ. CDR3 length: 14 residues. The V gene is TRBV4-2, the J gene TRBJ1-1; D not resolved. This TCR was recovered from a human donor in good health. Sequenced sample: CD8+ T cells sorted from blood. CDR3 nucleotide sequence: TGTGCCAGCAGCTTGGGATTAGAGAACACTGAAGCTTTCTTT. Protein: CASSLGLENTEAFF.